This TCR beta chain comes out of a study of cytomegalovirus exposure and HLA in healthy donors. Both 60 Vbeta primers and 13 Jbeta primers went into the PCR. TCRdb's table, derived via immunoSEQ multiplex PCR, lists solely in-frame clones and lacks some. The sample lists around 97,000 clones; approximately 9% were seen once. This clone came up a few times. V shed 1 base and J shed 7 bases, with 8 bases lying between them. Germline V lookup: CDR1 MNHNS, CDR2 SASEGT. This CDR3 region has 13 residues. The material sequenced was PBMCs. The clonotype was recovered from a man aged 45-65 years in good health and CMV-seropositive. The chain combines TRBV6-1 with TRBJ1-5; D uncertain. CDR3 sequence: CASSEGPVQPQHF. CDR3 sequence (DNA): TGTGCCAGCAGTGAAGGTCCGGTGCAGCCCCAGCATTTT.